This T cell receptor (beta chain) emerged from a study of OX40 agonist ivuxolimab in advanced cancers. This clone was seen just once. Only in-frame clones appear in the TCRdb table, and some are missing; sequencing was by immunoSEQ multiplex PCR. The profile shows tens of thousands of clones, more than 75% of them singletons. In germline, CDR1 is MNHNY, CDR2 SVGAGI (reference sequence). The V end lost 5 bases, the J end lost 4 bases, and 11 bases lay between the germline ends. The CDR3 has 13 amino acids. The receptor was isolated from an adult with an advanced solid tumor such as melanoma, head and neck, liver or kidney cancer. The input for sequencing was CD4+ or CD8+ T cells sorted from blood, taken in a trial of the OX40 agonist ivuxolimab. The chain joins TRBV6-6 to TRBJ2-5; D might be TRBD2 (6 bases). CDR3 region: CASSPQGGETQYF. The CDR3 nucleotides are TGTGCCAGCAGTCCCCAGGGAGGAGAGACCCAGTACTTC.